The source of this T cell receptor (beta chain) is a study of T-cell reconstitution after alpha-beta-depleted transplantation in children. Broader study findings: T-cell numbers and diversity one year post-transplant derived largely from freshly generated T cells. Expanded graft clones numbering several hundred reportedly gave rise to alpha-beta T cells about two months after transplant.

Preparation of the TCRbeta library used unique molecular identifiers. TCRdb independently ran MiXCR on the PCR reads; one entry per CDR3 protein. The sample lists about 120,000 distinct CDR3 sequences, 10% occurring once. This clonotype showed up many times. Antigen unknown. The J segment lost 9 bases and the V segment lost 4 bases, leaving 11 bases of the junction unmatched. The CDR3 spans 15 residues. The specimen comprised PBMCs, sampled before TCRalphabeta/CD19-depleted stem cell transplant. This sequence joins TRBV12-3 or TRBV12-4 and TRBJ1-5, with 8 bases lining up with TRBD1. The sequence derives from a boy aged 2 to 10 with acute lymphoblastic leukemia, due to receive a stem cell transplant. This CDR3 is CASSSQDRALGPQHF. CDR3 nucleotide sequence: TGTGCCAGCAGTTCCCAGGACAGGGCTTTAGGGCCCCAGCATTTT.